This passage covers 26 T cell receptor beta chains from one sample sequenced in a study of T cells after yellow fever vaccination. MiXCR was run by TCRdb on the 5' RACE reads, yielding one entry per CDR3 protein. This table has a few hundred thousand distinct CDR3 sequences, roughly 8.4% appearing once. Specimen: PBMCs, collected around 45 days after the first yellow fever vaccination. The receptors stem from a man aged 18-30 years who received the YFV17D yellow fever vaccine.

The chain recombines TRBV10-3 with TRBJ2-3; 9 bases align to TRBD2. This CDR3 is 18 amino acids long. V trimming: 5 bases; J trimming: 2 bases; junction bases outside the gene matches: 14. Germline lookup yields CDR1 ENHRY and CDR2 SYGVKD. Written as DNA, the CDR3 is TGTGCCATCAGTTTAAGAGTTGGGCTAGCGGGGCTCACAGATACGCAGTATTTT. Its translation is CAISLRVGLAGLTDTQYF.

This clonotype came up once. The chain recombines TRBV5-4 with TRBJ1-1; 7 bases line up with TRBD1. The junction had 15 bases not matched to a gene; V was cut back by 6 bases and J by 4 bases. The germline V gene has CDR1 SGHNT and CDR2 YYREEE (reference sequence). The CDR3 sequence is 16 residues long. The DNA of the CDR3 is TGTGCCAGCAACCCCCACTCGGGCAGGGGGAGCACTGAAGCTTTCTTT. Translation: CASNPHSGRGSTEAFF. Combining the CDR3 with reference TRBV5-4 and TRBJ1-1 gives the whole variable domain ETGVTQSPTHLIKTRGQQVTLRCSSQSGHNTVSWYQQALGQGPQFIFQYYREEENGRGNFPPRFSGLQFPNYSSELNVNALELDDSALYLCASNPHSGRGSTEAFFGQGTRLTVV.

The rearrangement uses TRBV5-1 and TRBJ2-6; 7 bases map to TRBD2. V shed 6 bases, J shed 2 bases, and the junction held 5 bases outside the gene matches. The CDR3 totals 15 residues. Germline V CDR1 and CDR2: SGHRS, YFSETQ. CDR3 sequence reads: CASTRAGTGANVLTF. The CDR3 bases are TGCGCCAGCACCCGAGCGGGGACTGGGGCCAACGTCCTGACTTTC.

DNA of the CDR3: TGCGCCAGCAGCTTGATGGGACAAGGAGAGACCCAGTACTTC. Amino acids: CASSLMGQGETQYF. This rearrangement joins TRBV5-1 to TRBJ2-5; D possibly corresponds to TRBD1 (6 bases). Germline V CDR1 and CDR2: SGHRS, YFSETQ. Between the trimmed V and J ends, which lost 1 base and 4 bases, there was a span of 11 bases. The CDR3 is made up of 14 amino acids.

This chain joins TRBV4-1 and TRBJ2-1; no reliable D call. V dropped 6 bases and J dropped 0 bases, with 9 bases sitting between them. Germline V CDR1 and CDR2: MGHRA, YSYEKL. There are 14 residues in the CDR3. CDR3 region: CASSQSSSYNEQFF. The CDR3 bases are TGCGCCAGCAGTCAGTCGAGCTCCTACAATGAGCAGTTCTTC.

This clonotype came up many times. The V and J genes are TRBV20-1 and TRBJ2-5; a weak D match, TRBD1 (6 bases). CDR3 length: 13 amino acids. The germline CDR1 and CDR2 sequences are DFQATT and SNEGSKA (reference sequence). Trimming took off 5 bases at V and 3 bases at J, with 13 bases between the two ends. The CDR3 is CSAFHRAEETQYF. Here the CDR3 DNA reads TGCAGTGCTTTCCACAGGGCTGAAGAGACCCAGTACTTC.

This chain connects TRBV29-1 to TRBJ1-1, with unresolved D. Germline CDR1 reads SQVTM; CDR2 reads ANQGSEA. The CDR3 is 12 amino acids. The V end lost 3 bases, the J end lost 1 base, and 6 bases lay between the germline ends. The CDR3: CSVDKGNTEAFF. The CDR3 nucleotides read TGCAGCGTTGACAAGGGGAACACTGAAGCTTTCTTT.

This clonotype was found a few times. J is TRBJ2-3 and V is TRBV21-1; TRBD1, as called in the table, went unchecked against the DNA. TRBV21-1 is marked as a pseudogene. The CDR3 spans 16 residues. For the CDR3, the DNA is TGTGCCAGCAGCAAAGCAGGCAGGGGATGGACAGATACGCAGTATTTT. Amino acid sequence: CASSKAGRGWTDTQYF.

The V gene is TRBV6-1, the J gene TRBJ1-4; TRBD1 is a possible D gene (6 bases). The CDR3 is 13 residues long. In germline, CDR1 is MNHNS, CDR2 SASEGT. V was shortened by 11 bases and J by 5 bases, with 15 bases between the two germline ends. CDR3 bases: TGTGCCGCCTCGGACAGAAGGAATGAAAAACTGTTTTTT. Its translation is CAASDRRNEKLFF.

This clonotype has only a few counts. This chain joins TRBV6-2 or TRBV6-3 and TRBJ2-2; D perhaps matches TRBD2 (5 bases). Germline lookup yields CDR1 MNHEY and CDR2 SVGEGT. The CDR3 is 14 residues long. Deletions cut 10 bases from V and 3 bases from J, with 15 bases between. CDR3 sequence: CATRIGIHTGELFF. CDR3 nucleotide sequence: TGTGCCACCCGGATCGGGATTCACACCGGGGAGCTGTTTTTT.

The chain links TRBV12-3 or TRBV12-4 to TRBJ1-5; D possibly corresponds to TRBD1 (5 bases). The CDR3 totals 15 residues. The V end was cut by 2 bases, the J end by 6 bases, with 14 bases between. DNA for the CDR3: TGTGCCAGCAGTTTACGAGGGGTTTGGGGTCAGCCCCAGCATTTT. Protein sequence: CASSLRGVWGQPQHF.

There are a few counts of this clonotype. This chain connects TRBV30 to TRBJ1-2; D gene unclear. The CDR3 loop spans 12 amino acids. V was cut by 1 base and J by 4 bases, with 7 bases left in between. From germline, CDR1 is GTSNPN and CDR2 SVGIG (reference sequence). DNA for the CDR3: TGTGCCTGGAGTGCCTCGGGCTATGGCTACACCTTC. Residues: CAWSASGYGYTF.

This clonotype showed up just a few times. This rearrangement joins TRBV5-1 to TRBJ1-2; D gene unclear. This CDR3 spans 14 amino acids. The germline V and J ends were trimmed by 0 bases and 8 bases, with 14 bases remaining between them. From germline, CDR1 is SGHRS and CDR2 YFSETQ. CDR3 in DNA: TGCGCCAGCAGCTTGGTTGCGGGGTCGTCCGGCTACACCTTC. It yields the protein CASSLVAGSSGYTF.

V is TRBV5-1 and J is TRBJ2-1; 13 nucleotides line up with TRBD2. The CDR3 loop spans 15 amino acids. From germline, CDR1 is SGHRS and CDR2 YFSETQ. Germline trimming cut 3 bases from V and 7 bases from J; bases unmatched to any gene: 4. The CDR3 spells CASSSQLAGGNEQFF. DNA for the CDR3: TGCGCCAGCAGCTCTCAACTAGCGGGGGGGAATGAGCAGTTCTTC.

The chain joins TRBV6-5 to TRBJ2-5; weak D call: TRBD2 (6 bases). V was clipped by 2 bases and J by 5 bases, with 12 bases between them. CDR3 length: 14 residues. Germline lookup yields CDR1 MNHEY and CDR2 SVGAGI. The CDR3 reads CASSYRPAGETQYF. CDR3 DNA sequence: TGTGCCAGCAGTTACCGCCCAGCGGGCGAGACCCAGTACTTC.

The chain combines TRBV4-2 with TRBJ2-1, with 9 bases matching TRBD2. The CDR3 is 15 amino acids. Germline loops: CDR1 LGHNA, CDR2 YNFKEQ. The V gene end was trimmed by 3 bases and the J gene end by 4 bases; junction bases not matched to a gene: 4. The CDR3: CASSQRLAEYNEQFF. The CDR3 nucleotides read TGTGCCAGCAGCCAGAGACTAGCGGAATACAATGAGCAGTTCTTC.

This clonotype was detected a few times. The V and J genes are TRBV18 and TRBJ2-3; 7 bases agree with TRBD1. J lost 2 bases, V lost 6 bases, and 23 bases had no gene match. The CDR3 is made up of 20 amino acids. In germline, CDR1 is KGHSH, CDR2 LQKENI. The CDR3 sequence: CASSPTAWETQGRDTDTQYF. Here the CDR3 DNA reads TGTGCCAGCTCGCCTACCGCCTGGGAAACACAGGGGAGAGACACAGATACGCAGTATTTT.

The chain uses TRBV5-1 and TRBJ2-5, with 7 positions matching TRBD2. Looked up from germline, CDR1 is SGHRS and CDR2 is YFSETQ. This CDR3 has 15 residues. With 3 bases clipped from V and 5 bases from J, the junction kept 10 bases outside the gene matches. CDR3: CASSSQLAILETQYF. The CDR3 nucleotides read TGCGCCAGCAGCTCCCAACTAGCGATTCTGGAGACCCAGTACTTC. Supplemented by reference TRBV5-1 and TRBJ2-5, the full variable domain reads KAGVTQTPRYLIKTRGQQVTLSCSPISGHRSVSWYQQTPGQGLQFLFEYFSETQRNKGNFPGRFSGRQFSNSRSEMNVSTLELGDSALYLCASSSQLAILETQYFGPGTRLLVL.

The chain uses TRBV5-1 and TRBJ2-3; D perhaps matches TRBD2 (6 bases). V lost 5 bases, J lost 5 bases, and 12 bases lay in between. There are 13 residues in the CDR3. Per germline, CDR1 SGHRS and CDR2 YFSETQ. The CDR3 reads CASRQREVDTQYF. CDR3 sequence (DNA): TGCGCCAGCAGGCAGAGGGAGGTAGATACGCAGTATTTT. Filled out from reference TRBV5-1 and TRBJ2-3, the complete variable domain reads KAGVTQTPRYLIKTRGQQVTLSCSPISGHRSVSWYQQTPGQGLQFLFEYFSETQRNKGNFPGRFSGRQFSNSRSEMNVSTLELGDSALYLCASRQREVDTQYFGPGTRLTVL.

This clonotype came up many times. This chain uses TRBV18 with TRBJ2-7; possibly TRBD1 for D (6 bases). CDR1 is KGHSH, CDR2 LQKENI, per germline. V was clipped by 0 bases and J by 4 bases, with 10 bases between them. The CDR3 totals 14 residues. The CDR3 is CASSPPGQSYEQYV. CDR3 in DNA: TGTGCCAGCTCACCACCGGGACAAAGTTACGAGCAGTACGTC.

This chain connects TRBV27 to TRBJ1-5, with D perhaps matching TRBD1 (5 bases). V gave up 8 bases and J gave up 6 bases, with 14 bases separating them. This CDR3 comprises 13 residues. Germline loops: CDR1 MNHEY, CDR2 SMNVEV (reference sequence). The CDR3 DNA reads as TGTGCCAGCCGGGGGGGGAATTTTCAGCCCCAGCATTTT. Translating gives CASRGGNFQPQHF.

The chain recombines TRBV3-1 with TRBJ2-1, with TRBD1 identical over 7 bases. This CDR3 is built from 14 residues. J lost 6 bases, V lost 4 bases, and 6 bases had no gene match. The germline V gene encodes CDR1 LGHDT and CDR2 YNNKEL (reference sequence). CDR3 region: CASSPDRAPNEQFF. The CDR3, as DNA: TGTGCCAGCAGCCCCGACAGGGCCCCCAATGAGCAGTTCTTC.

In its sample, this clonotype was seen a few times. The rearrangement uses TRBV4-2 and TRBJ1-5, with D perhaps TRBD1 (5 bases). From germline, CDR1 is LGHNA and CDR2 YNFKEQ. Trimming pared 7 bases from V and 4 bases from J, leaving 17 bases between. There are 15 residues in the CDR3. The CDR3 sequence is CASTWSVSGNQPQHF. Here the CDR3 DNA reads TGTGCCAGCACCTGGTCGGTGTCAGGGAATCAGCCCCAGCATTTT.

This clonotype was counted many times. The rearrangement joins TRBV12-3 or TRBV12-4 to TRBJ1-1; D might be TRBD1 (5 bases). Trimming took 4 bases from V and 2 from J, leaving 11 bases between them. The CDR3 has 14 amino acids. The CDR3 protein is CASSSSDTNTEAFF. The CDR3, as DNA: TGTGCCAGCAGTTCCTCGGACACCAACACTGAAGCTTTCTTT.

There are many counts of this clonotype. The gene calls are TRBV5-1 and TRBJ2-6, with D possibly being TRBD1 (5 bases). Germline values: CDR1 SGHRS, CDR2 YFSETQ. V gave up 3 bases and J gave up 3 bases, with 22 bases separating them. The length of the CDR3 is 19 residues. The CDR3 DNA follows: TGCGCCAGCAGCTCGCAGGGAATCCTCTCGGAAGTTGGGGCCAACGTCCTGACTTTC. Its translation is CASSSQGILSEVGANVLTF.

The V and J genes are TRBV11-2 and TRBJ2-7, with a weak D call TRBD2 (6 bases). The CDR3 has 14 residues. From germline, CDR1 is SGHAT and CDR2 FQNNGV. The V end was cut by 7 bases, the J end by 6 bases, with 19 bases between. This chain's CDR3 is CASTPVGTYLEQYV. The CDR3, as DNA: TGTGCCAGCACGCCCGTCGGGACTTACCTCGAGCAGTACGTC.